Shown below are 12 T cell receptor beta chains from a single sample sequenced in a study of shared clonotypes between healthy human individuals. Clones were sequenced by immunoSEQ multiplex PCR, and TCRdb holds only the in-frame ones, with some missing. The sample has hundreds of thousands of clones, about 96% seen once. The sequenced sample was memory CD8+ T cells sorted from blood. This sample's subset: CD45RO+ cells pooled with CCR7-negative TemRA cells. The receptors here all came from a man aged 25-45 years in good health.

The chain carries TRBV29-1 and TRBJ1-1, with 10 bases matching TRBD1. There are 14 residues in the CDR3. V lost 0 bases to trimming and J lost 3 bases; unmatched junction nucleotides: 1. Germline values: CDR1 SQVTM, CDR2 ANQGSEA. CDR3 coding DNA: TGCAGCGTTGAAGATGGGACAGGGGACACTGAAGCTTTCTTT. It is translated as CSVEDGTGDTEAFF.

The chain combines TRBV6-5 with TRBJ2-7, with 7 bases matching TRBD1. Germline trimming cut 6 bases from V and 4 bases from J; bases unmatched to any gene: 3. The CDR3 is 12 residues long. Germline CDR1 and CDR2: MNHEY and SVGAGI. This chain's CDR3 is CASRTGTYEQYF. The CDR3 DNA sequence: TGTGCCAGCAGGACAGGGACATACGAGCAGTACTTC.

V is TRBV5-4 and J is TRBJ2-5; 7 bases are a match to TRBD1. Germline assignment: CDR1 SGHNT and CDR2 YYREEE (reference sequence). The CDR3 is 14 amino acids. Trimming removed 4 bases from V and 2 bases from J; junction bases left unmatched: 5. CDR3 sequence reads: CASSRKQGQETQYF. The DNA for the CDR3 is TGTGCCAGCAGCCGGAAACAGGGGCAAGAGACCCAGTACTTC.

This chain joins TRBV28 and TRBJ1-2, with TRBD1 identical over 9 bases. V was clipped by 6 bases and J by 6 bases; unmatched bases: 5. This CDR3 is 13 amino acids long. Germline V gives CDR1 MDHEN, CDR2 SYDVKM. The chain's CDR3 is CASSPGTGNGYTF. The CDR3 nucleotides read TGTGCCAGCAGCCCCGGGACAGGGAATGGCTACACCTTC.

The CDR3 loop reads CASSLGSGRGVDTQYF. The CDR3, as DNA: TGTGCCAGCAGCTTAGGTAGCGGGAGGGGGGTAGATACGCAGTATTTT. The chain uses TRBV5-4 and TRBJ2-3, with TRBD2 matching 11 bases. The CDR3 covers 16 residues. Looked up from germline, CDR1 is SGHNT and CDR2 is YYREEE (reference sequence). The ends lost 2 bases at V and 5 bases at J; junction bases unmatched: 7.

V gene TRBV6-5 combines with J gene TRBJ1-2, with TRBD1 matching over 7 bases. The V segment lost 7 bases and the J segment 5 bases; nucleotides outside the gene matches: 13. The CDR3 consists of 15 residues. From germline, CDR1 is MNHEY and CDR2 SVGAGI. CDR3 in amino acids: CASKISRDSLYGYTF. CDR3 bases: TGTGCCAGCAAGATTTCTCGGGACAGCTTATATGGCTACACCTTC.

This chain uses TRBV28 with TRBJ2-7, with D possibly matching TRBD1 (6 bases). This CDR3 has 20 residues. With 5 bases removed from V and 5 bases from J, the gap between germline ends came to 34 bases. Germline V gene lookup returns CDR1 MDHEN and CDR2 SYDVKM. Written as DNA, the CDR3 is TGTGCCAGCAGTCCCACCCCTATCTGGACAGACCATATCCCTCTGCACGAGCAGTACTTC. This gives the protein CASSPTPIWTDHIPLHEQYF.

CDR3 sequence (DNA): TGCAGCGTTGTAGGCGGGATGACGAAGGAGACCCAGTACTTC. Protein product: CSVVGGMTKETQYF. The chain couples TRBV29-1 to TRBJ2-5; a weak D match, TRBD2 (6 bases). Germline loops: CDR1 SQVTM, CDR2 ANQGSEA. Trimming removed 4 bases at V and 5 bases at J, with 17 bases between. This CDR3 has 14 residues.

The rearrangement joins TRBV5-4 to TRBJ2-3, with 9 bases matching TRBD2. Germline V CDR1 and CDR2: SGHNT, YYREEE (reference sequence). Trimming removed 3 bases from V and 0 bases from J; junction bases left unmatched: 2. The CDR3 is made up of 15 amino acids. Written as DNA, the CDR3 is TGTGCCAGCAGCTCTCTAGCGGGGAGCACAGATACGCAGTATTTT. Encoded protein: CASSSLAGSTDTQYF.

This rearrangement joins TRBV2 to TRBJ1-1; the D gene is possibly TRBD1 (5 bases). CDR3 length equals 13 residues. The germline V and J ends were trimmed by 7 bases and 5 bases, with 14 bases remaining between them. From germline, CDR1 is SNHLY and CDR2 FYNNEI. CDR3 coding DNA: TGTGCCAGCAAAGAAGTGGGGGTTACTGAAGCTTTCTTT. It encodes CASKEVGVTEAFF.

This clone was recorded a few times. The rearrangement uses TRBV2 and TRBJ1-2; D perhaps matches TRBD1 (6 bases). CDR3 length equals 13 residues. The germline V gene has CDR1 SNHLY and CDR2 FYNNEI. The V gene lost 6 bases and the J gene lost 6 bases, with 14 bases spanning the gap. The DNA for the CDR3 is TGTGCCAGCAGCGGCACAGGGTATGATGGCTACACCTTC. Protein sequence: CASSGTGYDGYTF.

The rearrangement uses TRBV11-2 and TRBJ2-3; a weak D match, TRBD1 (6 bases). V lost 5 bases and J 2 bases, leaving 17 bases between the germline ends. There are 16 residues in the CDR3. CDR1 is SGHAT and CDR2 is FQNNGV in the germline V gene. CDR3 bases: TGTGCCAGCAGCGCACGGGACATTTCCCACACAGATACGCAGTATTTT. Translated: CASSARDISHTDTQYF.